The clone carrying this TCR beta chain came up a few times. This sample was taken from a study of shared clonotypes between healthy human individuals. Unmatched junction bases numbered 2, after V lost 5 bases and J lost 2 bases. Germline assignment: CDR1 SGHTA and CDR2 FQGNSA. The CDR3 length is 13 residues. Here immunoSEQ multiplex PCR was the method, and the copy in TCRdb shows in-frame clones only, minus some. Altogether 450,000 to 600,000 clones are present, 79% being singletons, with the ten largest covering roughly 12%. This chain connects TRBV7-2 to TRBJ1-2; the match to TRBD1 covers 7 bases. Sequencing input: PBMCs. This receptor was identified in a woman between 40 and 50 years old in good health. Some clones in this sample may be carry-over from other donors' samples. The DNA for the CDR3 is TGTGCCAGCAGCGCGGGACAGAACTATGGCTACACCTTC. This gives the protein CASSAGQNYGYTF.